These T cell receptor beta chains were read from a single sample in a study of T-cell reconstitution after alpha-beta-depleted transplantation in children. TCRdb independently ran MiXCR on the PCR reads; one entry per CDR3 protein. This sample has 70,000 or so distinct CDR3 sequences, with about a tenth found just once. Specimen: PBMCs, collected before TCRalphabeta/CD19-depleted stem cell transplant. These TCRs come from a boy younger than 18 with acute myeloid leukemia, due to receive a stem cell transplant. Both conserved end residues are part of each CDR3. The D gene is left open where the match is weak. Expanded clones get a size class; other rows say once, few or many, or leave the size out.

J gene	V gene	D gene	clone size	CDR3 DNA	CDR3 protein
TRBJ1-1	TRBV27	-	many	TGTGCCAGCAGTTTTAACGACGTTCGGGACACTGAAGCTTTCTTT	CASSFNDVRDTEAFF
TRBJ2-3	TRBV7-9	TRBD2	many	TGTGCCAGTTCACTAGCGGGAAAGGAAAATACGCAGTATTTT	CASSLAGKENTQYF
TRBJ2-3	TRBV4-1	TRBD2	many	TGCGCCAGCAGCCAAGAAGGGTCTGGCGGGGGGGCCACAGATACGCAGTATTTT	CASSQEGSGGGATDTQYF
TRBJ2-5	TRBV5-6	-	many	TGTGCCAGCAGCTTGGGAGGGGCCCAAGAGACCCAGTACTTC	CASSLGGAQETQYF
TRBJ2-1	TRBV27	TRBD2	many	TGTGCCAGCAGTTTTGGACTAGCGGGACTTTCCGGCTACAATGAGCAGTTCTTC	CASSFGLAGLSGYNEQFF
TRBJ2-3	TRBV10-1	TRBD2	many	TGCGCCAGCAGTGAGAGCCTAGCGGGGGGGACAGATACGCAGTATTTT	CASSESLAGGTDTQYF
TRBJ2-2	TRBV7-9	-	many	TGTGCCAGCAGCTTACTGGCAGGGAACGGGGAGCTGTTTTTT	CASSLLAGNGELFF
TRBJ2-3	TRBV6-5	TRBD2	many	TGTGCCAGCAGTATGACTAGCGGGGGCCCTAGCACAGATACGCAGTATTTT	CASSMTSGGPSTDTQYF
TRBJ2-6	TRBV12-3/TRBV12-4	-	-	TGTGCCAGCATGTCCAGGGATACTGGGGCCAACGTCCTGACTTTC	CASMSRDTGANVLTF
TRBJ2-3	TRBV7-2	-	many	TGTGCCAGCAGCCCAAGAACGGTCCTTTCGCAGTATTTT	CASSPRTVLSQYF
TRBJ2-3	TRBV10-3	-	medium-sized	TGTGCCATCAGTAATTCGGTAGACGCAGATACGCAGTATTTT	CAISNSVDADTQYF
TRBJ1-1	TRBV30	-	few	TGTGCCCGCGGTCGGGACACTGAAGCTTTCTTT	CARGRDTEAFF
TRBJ2-3	TRBV15	TRBD2	-	TGTGCCACCAGCAGAGATCTGGCGGGGGGGCTGGATACGCAGTATTTT	CATSRDLAGGLDTQYF
TRBJ1-1	TRBV5-8	-	many	TGTGCCAGCAGCTTGCCAGGGCCCGGCGGCACTGAAGCTTTCTTT	CASSLPGPGGTEAFF
TRBJ2-4	TRBV3-1	TRBD2	many	TGTGCCAGCAGCCATAGCGGGGGGGCACACATTCAGTACTTC	CASSHSGGAHIQYF
TRBJ2-3	TRBV7-9	TRBD2	many	TGTGCCAGCAGCTTAGTGGATACTAGCGGAACAGATACGCAGTATTTT	CASSLVDTSGTDTQYF
TRBJ2-7	TRBV9	-	many	TGTGCCAGCAGCGTAGAAGGGTTGGGGGAGCAGTACTTC	CASSVEGLGEQYF
TRBJ2-1	TRBV12-3/TRBV12-4	TRBD2	many	TGTGCCAGCAGCACCGAGCGGCGGGGGGGCATCAACAATGAGCAGTTCTTC	CASSTERRGGINNEQFF
TRBJ2-7	TRBV14	-	-	TGTGCCAGCAGCCAAGAACCCCCGGGGAGCGTCCACGAGCAGTACTTC	CASSQEPPGSVHEQYF
TRBJ1-1	TRBV9	-	many	TGTGCCAGCAGCGTAAGGGGGGGGATGAACACTGAAGCTTTCTTT	CASSVRGGMNTEAFF
TRBJ1-2	TRBV29-1	-	many	TGCAGCGTTGAAGTTGGCAGTTCCTATGGCTACACCTTC	CSVEVGSSYGYTF
TRBJ1-2	TRBV12-3/TRBV12-4	-	many	TGTGCCAGCAGTTTAGGGGACGTAGCTAACTATGGCTACACCTTC	CASSLGDVANYGYTF
TRBJ2-1	TRBV24-1	TRBD2	many	TGTGCCACCAGTGATCCTAGCGGGGGGGCCAGGAATGAGCAGTTCTTC	CATSDPSGGARNEQFF
TRBJ2-5	TRBV20-1	-	-	TGCAGTGCTAGCCGGGACCCCGAGACCCAGTACTTC	CSASRDPETQYF
TRBJ2-3	TRBV7-3	-	many	TGTGCCAGCAGCTTAAACGGTAGATCGGATACGCAGTATTTT	CASSLNGRSDTQYF
TRBJ2-7	TRBV7-2	-	many	TGTGCCAGCAGAAGGGGGGGGGCAGTGTACGAGCAGTACTTC	CASRRGGAVYEQYF
TRBJ2-1	TRBV25-1	-	many	TGTGCCAGCAGTGAATTTCAAACACCCAACGGGAATGAGCAGTTCTTC	CASSEFQTPNGNEQFF
TRBJ2-1	TRBV5-5	-	many	TGTGCCAGCAGCTTGAGAGTGGGGCAGTTCTTC	CASSLRVGQFF
TRBJ2-3	TRBV10-1	TRBD1	many	TGCGCCAGCAGCCAGGGACAGGGGGTCACAGATACGCAGTATTTT	CASSQGQGVTDTQYF
TRBJ2-1	TRBV12-5	-	-	TGTGCTAGTGGTTTGTTCGGGGGAAATGAGCAGTTCTTC	CASGLFGGNEQFF
TRBJ2-1	TRBV29-1	-	many	TGCAGCGTTGGTGCAGATTCCTACAATGAGCAGTTCTTC	CSVGADSYNEQFF
TRBJ2-1	TRBV15	TRBD1	few	TGTGCCACCAGCAGAGACAGGGGGACAGGGCCCTATGAGCAGTTCTTC	CATSRDRGTGPYEQFF
TRBJ1-5	TRBV27	-	many	TGTGCCAGCAGCTCAACCGGGACACCGAATCAGCCCCAGCATTTT	CASSSTGTPNQPQHF
TRBJ2-5	TRBV11-2	-	many	TGTGCCAGCAGTCCGGGGACTCCGGGGGCAGAGACCCAGTACTTC	CASSPGTPGAETQYF
TRBJ1-2	TRBV5-4	-	-	TGTGCCAGCAGCTGGCCGGGCCAGGTCTATTATGGCTACACCTTC	CASSWPGQVYYGYTF
TRBJ2-3	TRBV9	TRBD2	medium-sized	TGTGCCAGCAGCGCGGACTCATGGGGAGGGACAGATACGCAGTATTTT	CASSADSWGGTDTQYF
TRBJ2-2	TRBV5-1	-	many	TGCGCCAGCACCACGACCCCCAGTCGCACCGGGGAGCTGTTTTTT	CASTTTPSRTGELFF
TRBJ2-5	TRBV7-9	TRBD2	many	TGTGCCAGCAGCTTAGTGCTAGCGGGAGGGCAGGAGACCCAGTACTTC	CASSLVLAGGQETQYF
TRBJ2-7	TRBV7-2	-	-	TGTGCCAGCAGTTCTTGGGTCGGGGGACAATCCTACGAGCAGTACTTC	CASSSWVGGQSYEQYF
TRBJ2-1	TRBV5-1	TRBD1	many	TGCGCCAGCAGCTTGGCCGGGGACAGGGTCTACAATGAGCAGTTCTTC	CASSLAGDRVYNEQFF
TRBJ2-7	TRBV20-1	TRBD1	many	TGCAGTGCTAGACGTCCGGGACAGGGAGGCTACGAGCAGTACTTC	CSARRPGQGGYEQYF
TRBJ2-3	TRBV18	-	-	TGTGCCAGCTCCAACGGGCCGCGGAGAGATACGCAGTATTTT	CASSNGPRRDTQYF
TRBJ2-1	TRBV7-9	-	many	TGTGCCAGCAGCTTAGGTAGAGGGGGTCGGAATGAGCAGTTCTTC	CASSLGRGGRNEQFF
TRBJ2-7	TRBV7-2	TRBD2	many	TGTGCCAGCAGCTTAGCCGGACTAGCGGGAGGGCCCCGCGAGCAGTACTTC	CASSLAGLAGGPREQYF
TRBJ1-1	TRBV28	-	few	TGTGCCAGCAGCTTGGGGGGGGCAACTGAAGCTTTCTTT	CASSLGGATEAFF